These 20 T cell receptor beta chains originate from one sample sequenced in a study of T cells in localized non-small cell lung cancer. Repertoires were generated with immunoSEQ multiplex PCR, while TCRdb's copy carries only in-frame clones and drops some. The sample holds about 31,000 clones, 88% seen once. Sequences were derived from peripheral blood mononuclear cells, sampled before any cancer treatment. These receptors all come from a woman between 35 and 75 years old with stage III lung adenocarcinoma.

This chain connects TRBV6-5 to TRBJ1-1; the match to TRBD1 covers 9 bases. The CDR3 runs to 15 residues. V dropped 2 bases and J dropped 1; count of bases not matched to a gene: 2. CDR1 and CDR2 from the germline V gene are MNHEY and SVGAGI. This chain's CDR3 is CASSYRTGANTEAFF. CDR3 sequence (DNA): TGTGCCAGCAGTTACCGGACAGGGGCGAACACTGAAGCTTTCTTT.

This clone was found once. The chain links TRBV4-2 to TRBJ2-3, with 7 bases identical to TRBD2. Germline assignment: CDR1 LGHNA and CDR2 YNFKEQ. CDR3 length: 18 residues. V was pared by 0 bases and J by 3 bases, with 12 bases of the junction left unmatched. CDR3 sequence: CASSQEVDSGLGTDTQYF. Written as DNA, the CDR3 is TGTGCCAGCAGCCAAGAGGTCGATAGCGGGTTAGGTACAGATACGCAGTATTTT.

V and J are TRBV19 and TRBJ2-3; no definite D call. V lost 7 bases to trimming and J lost 1 base, with 9 bases between them. The V gene's germline CDR1 is LNHDA and CDR2 SQIVND (reference sequence). The CDR3 is 13 amino acids. The DNA for the CDR3 is TGTGCCAGTACTCCTGGGGGCACAGATACGCAGTATTTT. Its translation: CASTPGGTDTQYF.

The chain has TRBV18 and TRBJ2-1, with D tentatively TRBD1 or TRBD2 (6 bases each). Germline V gene lookup returns CDR1 KGHSH and CDR2 LQKENI. CDR3 length equals 15 residues. Between the trimmed V and J ends, which lost 6 bases and 8 bases, there was a span of 20 bases. CDR3 in DNA: TGTGCCAGCTCGTCCGTCGGGGGCGATCTAGATGAGCAGTTCTTC. This translates into CASSSVGGDLDEQFF.

The CDR3 loop reads CASSEGQVFGKSSYEQYF. CDR3 nucleotide sequence: TGTGCCAGCAGCGAGGGACAGGTTTTCGGTAAAAGCTCCTACGAGCAGTACTTC. The rearrangement joins TRBV9 to TRBJ2-7, with 8 bases identical to TRBD1. V gave up 3 bases and J gave up 0 bases; unmatched junction bases: 14. The V gene's germline CDR1 is SGDLS and CDR2 YYNGEE. CDR3 size: 18 residues.

V is TRBV5-5 and J is TRBJ2-5, with D perhaps matching TRBD2 (5 bases). V was pared by 3 bases and J by 4 bases, with 13 bases between. The CDR3 is 14 residues long. The V gene's germline CDR1 is SGHKS and CDR2 YYEKEE (reference sequence). CDR3 amino acids: CASSSLGTRETQYF. DNA for the CDR3: TGTGCCAGCAGCTCACTAGGCACGCGAGAGACCCAGTACTTC.

The chain combines TRBV7-9 with TRBJ1-1; a possible D gene is TRBD1 (6 bases). Germline CDR1 SEHNR, CDR2 FQNEAQ (reference sequence). The CDR3 spans 16 residues. V was trimmed by 5 bases and J by 5 bases, leaving 21 bases between them. The CDR3: CASSPRGAREGTEAFF. The CDR3 bases are TGTGCCAGCAGCCCAAGGGGGGCCCGGGAGGGTACTGAAGCTTTCTTT.

This rearrangement joins TRBV9 to TRBJ1-1; D not certain. Trimming cost V 4 bases and J 1 base, with 14 bases left between them. This CDR3 region has 15 residues. Germline V CDR1 and CDR2: SGDLS, YYNGEE. In nucleotides, the CDR3 is TGTGCCAGCAGCAGTCCAGATGGGCCGAACACTGAAGCTTTCTTT. Protein product: CASSSPDGPNTEAFF. The whole variable domain, remainder taken from reference TRBV9 and TRBJ1-1, is DSGVTQTPKHLITATGQRVTLRCSPRSGDLSVYWYQQSLDQGLQFLIQYYNGEERAKGNILERFSAQQFPDLHSELNLSSLELGDSALYFCASSSPDGPNTEAFFGQGTRLTVV.

CDR3: CASSLDGGKETQYF. In DNA form, the CDR3 reads TGCGCCAGCAGCTTGGACGGGGGAAAAGAGACCCAGTACTTC. J is TRBJ2-5 and V is TRBV5-1; possible D gene TRBD2, 6 bases. Looked up from germline, CDR1 is SGHRS and CDR2 is YFSETQ. V lost 0 bases to trimming and J lost 3 bases, with 9 bases between them. This CDR3 is built from 14 residues.

The rearrangement joins TRBV6-5 to TRBJ2-7; D might be TRBD1 (7 bases). V lost 6 bases, J lost 5 bases, and 14 bases lay in between. CDR1 and CDR2 from the germline V gene are MNHEY and SVGAGI. This CDR3 comprises 13 residues. The CDR3 bases are TGTGCCAGCAGCCCCCGGAGGGGGCACGAGCAGTACTTC. Translated, it gives CASSPRRGHEQYF.

This chain joins TRBV23-1 and TRBJ1-1; D gene unclear. TRBV23-1 is an ORF, and what it does is uncertain. This CDR3 is 17 amino acids long. Trimming removed 0 bases from V and 5 bases from J, with 19 bases in between. CDR3 sequence (DNA): TGCGCCAGCAGTCAATCTACATGGAGAGGGCGGTTAACTGAAGCTTTCTTT. Protein product: CASSQSTWRGRLTEAFF.

This clone was counted only a few times. The rearrangement joins TRBV5-1 to TRBJ2-7; D is possibly TRBD1 (5 bases). The germline CDR1 and CDR2 sequences are SGHRS and YFSETQ. Trimming took off 4 bases at V and 3 bases at J, with 11 bases between the two ends. The CDR3 has 13 residues. CDR3 sequence reads: CASSPRTYYEQYF. DNA of the CDR3: TGCGCCAGCAGCCCTCGGACATACTACGAGCAGTACTTC.

The chain joins TRBV7-9 to TRBJ1-2, with 7 bases that match TRBD1. This CDR3 has 15 residues. Germline-derived CDR1 and CDR2 are SEHNR and FQNEAQ (reference sequence). The V segment lost 5 bases and the J segment 6 bases; nucleotides outside the gene matches: 12. CDR3 amino acids: CASSPGQPKFHGYTF. CDR3 bases: TGTGCCAGCAGCCCGGGACAGCCAAAATTCCATGGCTACACCTTC.

The V and J genes are TRBV11-1 and TRBJ1-1; D remains ambiguous. The CDR3 covers 14 residues. Germline values: CDR1 SGHAT, CDR2 FQDESV (reference sequence). V was trimmed by 3 bases and J by 1 base, leaving 9 bases between them. CDR3 bases: TGTGCCAGCAGCTTCGGGATCCGGAACACTGAAGCTTTCTTT. This gives the protein CASSFGIRNTEAFF.

CDR3 nucleotides: TGTGCCAGCAGTACCCAGGCTTATGGCTACACCTTC. This gives the protein CASSTQAYGYTF. The V gene is TRBV7-2, the J gene TRBJ1-2; D gene ambiguous. The germline gives CDR1 SGHTA, CDR2 FQGNSA. Trimming shortened V by 6 bases and J by 5 bases, and 10 bases separated the two germline ends. The CDR3 has 12 amino acids.

The V and J genes are TRBV30 and TRBJ2-2; no clear D. The germline V gene has CDR1 GTSNPN and CDR2 SVGIG (reference sequence). V dropped 2 bases and J dropped 2 bases, with 3 bases sitting between them. The CDR3 is 12 amino acids. The CDR3 DNA reads TGTGCCTGGAGTATCAACACCGGGGAGCTGTTTTTT. It translates to CAWSINTGELFF.

The chain links TRBV4-2 to TRBJ2-3, with 8 bases matching TRBD2. The J segment lost 3 bases and the V segment lost 2 bases, leaving 10 bases of the junction unmatched. The germline CDR1 and CDR2 sequences are LGHNA and YNFKEQ. This CDR3 comprises 17 residues. The chain's CDR3 is CASSQRKGREGTDTQYF. In DNA, the CDR3 is TGTGCCAGCAGCCAAAGGAAAGGACGGGAGGGTACAGATACGCAGTATTTT.

The chain carries TRBV4-1 and TRBJ1-5; 9 bases line up with TRBD1. Germline CDR1 reads MGHRA; CDR2 reads YSYEKL. The CDR3 sequence is 15 residues long. The ends lost 3 bases at V and 4 bases at J; junction bases unmatched: 4. In DNA, the CDR3 is TGCGCCAGCAGCCAGAGGGACAGGGAAAATCAGCCCCAGCATTTT. Its translation is CASSQRDRENQPQHF.

The gene calls are TRBV7-3 and TRBJ2-5; D not certain. The V gene's germline CDR1 is SGHTA and CDR2 FQGTGA. With 1 base removed from V and 1 base from J, the gap between germline ends came to 4 bases. CDR3 length equals 13 residues. The CDR3 DNA reads TGTGCCAGCAGCTTAAACAGCCAAGAGACCCAGTACTTC. Translation: CASSLNSQETQYF. Using reference TRBV7-3 and TRBJ2-5 for the parts outside the CDR3, the full variable domain is GAGVSQTPSNKVTEKGKYVELRCDPISGHTALYWYRQSLGQGPEFLIYFQGTGAADDSGLPNDRFFAVRPEGSVSTLKIQRTERGDSAVYLCASSLNSQETQYFGPGTRLLVL.

The J gene is TRBJ2-1, the V gene TRBV5-1, with 11 bases fitting TRBD2. CDR1 and CDR2 from the germline V gene are SGHRS and YFSETQ. The CDR3 has 16 amino acids. J was trimmed by 6 bases and V by 1 base; bases with no gene match: 6. The chain's CDR3 is CASSLTLAGDTNEQFF. CDR3 DNA sequence: TGCGCCAGCAGCTTGACACTAGCGGGAGATACCAATGAGCAGTTCTTC.